These 25 T cell receptor beta chains were all obtained from the same sample, sequenced in a study of T cell repertoires in cytomegalovirus infection. One entry per CDR3 protein, called by TCRdb with MiXCR from the reads. Of about 180,000 distinct CDR3 sequences listed, approximately 15% are singletons. Sequencing input: PBMCs. The origin of the receptors is a human donor in good health (CMV status not recorded). Some clones in this sample may be carry-over from other donors' samples.

This chain joins TRBV27 and TRBJ2-7; no definite D call. V was cut by 2 bases and J by 4 bases, with 9 bases left in between. This CDR3 comprises 13 residues. CDR1 and CDR2 (germline): MNHEY, SMNVEV (reference sequence). The CDR3 region has the DNA TGTGCCAGCAGTTTAAGGTCCATGTACGAGCAGTACTTC. It is translated as CASSLRSMYEQYF.

This rearrangement joins TRBV29-1 to TRBJ2-2; D may be TRBD2 (5 bases). The V gene lost 5 bases and the J gene lost 5 bases, with 15 bases spanning the gap. The CDR3 extends over 14 amino acids. The germline gives CDR1 SQVTM, CDR2 ANQGSEA. Here the CDR3 reads CSVKKGVGTGELFF. CDR3 nucleotides: TGCAGCGTTAAGAAGGGAGTGGGGACCGGGGAGCTGTTTTTT.

This clonotype has a count of ten or more. The V gene is TRBV7-2, the J gene TRBJ1-1; 8 bases fit TRBD1. The CDR3 consists of 15 residues. Germline V gene sequence: CDR1 SGHTA, CDR2 FQGNSA. J was trimmed by 1 base and V by 1 base; bases with no gene match: 2. CDR3 amino acids: CASSLVGTGNTEAFF. As DNA, the CDR3 is TGTGCCAGCAGCTTAGTAGGGACAGGGAACACTGAAGCTTTCTTT.

This clonotype occurred a few times. The rearrangement joins TRBV5-4 to TRBJ2-7; D uncertain. Germline CDR1 SGHNT, CDR2 YYREEE (reference sequence). The V end was cut by 0 bases, the J end by 3 bases, with 16 bases between. This CDR3 has 16 amino acids. The CDR3 DNA reads as TGTGCCAGCAGCTTGGAAGGCTCTAACCGATTCTACGAGCAGTACTTC. Protein product: CASSLEGSNRFYEQYF.

This clonotype was seen more than once but under ten times. The chain employs TRBV28 and TRBJ1-2; a weak D match, TRBD1 (5 bases). Trimming shortened V by 7 bases and J by 5 bases, and 14 bases separated the two germline ends. The CDR3 has 13 amino acids. Germline CDR1 is MDHEN and CDR2 is SYDVKM. The CDR3: CASTEGMGYGYTF. The DNA for the CDR3 is TGTGCCAGCACCGAGGGGATGGGATATGGCTACACCTTC.

This rearrangement joins TRBV5-1 to TRBJ1-2, with D perhaps matching TRBD1 (5 bases). The CDR3 is 14 amino acids. V was clipped by 0 bases and J by 3 bases, with 9 bases between them. CDR1 is SGHRS, CDR2 YFSETQ, per germline. CDR3 region: CASSLVGRDYGYTF. CDR3 in DNA: TGCGCCAGCAGCTTGGTCGGCAGGGACTATGGCTACACCTTC.

This rearrangement joins TRBV13 to TRBJ2-5; TRBD1 aligns across 7 bases. V lost 2 bases to trimming and J lost 2 bases; unmatched junction nucleotides: 2. Germline loops: CDR1 PRHDT, CDR2 FYEKMQ (reference sequence). The CDR3 has 14 residues. The CDR3 DNA reads TGTGCCAGCAGCTTACCGGGACAGCAAGAGACCCAGTACTTC. It codes for CASSLPGQQETQYF.

This sequence joins TRBV12-3 or TRBV12-4 and TRBJ1-4, with D possibly TRBD1 on 6 matching bases. The CDR3 extends over 11 amino acids. Trimming removed 6 bases at V and 14 bases at J, with 13 bases between. The CDR3 region has the DNA TGTGCCAGCAGCATGGAGGGGGGTCTGTTTTTT. Its protein is CASSMEGGLFF.

This clonotype was seen at least ten times. The CDR3 reads CASSLVMDIQYF. The CDR3 DNA sequence: TGTGCCAGCAGCTTAGTGATGGACATTCAGTACTTC. J is TRBJ2-4 and V is TRBV7-2; no definite D call. Between the trimmed V and J ends, which lost 1 base and 8 bases, there was a span of 6 bases. Germline V gene sequence: CDR1 SGHTA, CDR2 FQGNSA. This CDR3 has 12 amino acids.

This clonotype was observed many times. The chain employs TRBV7-3 and TRBJ2-6; 11 bases map to TRBD2. CDR1 SGHTA and CDR2 FQGTGA come from the germline V gene. V was pared by 3 bases and J by 0 bases, with 4 bases of the junction left unmatched. This CDR3 is 18 amino acids long. CDR3 DNA: TGTGCCAGCAGCTTGACTAGCGGGGTTTACTCTGGGGCCAACGTCCTGACTTTC. Encoded protein: CASSLTSGVYSGANVLTF.

This clonotype was recorded a few times. The chain links TRBV20-1 to TRBJ2-3; either TRBD1 or TRBD2 may fit D (6 bases each). The CDR3 is 15 amino acids. Trimming removed 0 bases from V and 2 bases from J, with 12 bases in between. Germline CDR1 is DFQATT and CDR2 is SNEGSKA (reference sequence). Written as DNA, the CDR3 is TGCAGTGCTAGAGATAACAGGGACTCCACAGATACGCAGTATTTT. This codes for CSARDNRDSTDTQYF.

Ten or more counts support this clonotype. This rearrangement joins TRBV12-3 or TRBV12-4 to TRBJ1-1; D is undetermined. The CDR3 loop spans 11 amino acids. Trimming took 8 bases from V and 0 from J, leaving 4 bases between them. In DNA form, the CDR3 reads TGTGCCAGCGAGCTGAACACTGAAGCTTTCTTT. It specifies CASELNTEAFF.

This chain joins TRBV3-1 and TRBJ1-3; TRBD1 matches 7 bases. CDR1 and CDR2 (germline): LGHDT, YNNKEL (reference sequence). The J segment lost 11 bases and the V segment lost 0 bases, leaving 10 bases of the junction unmatched. The CDR3 has 15 residues. CDR3 in amino acids: CASSQERGGREAIYF. Written as DNA, the CDR3 is TGTGCCAGCAGCCAAGAAAGAGGGGGCCGGGAAGCCATATATTTT. Complete variable domain (other parts from reference TRBV3-1 and TRBJ1-3): DTAVSQTPKYLVTQMGNDKSIKCEQNLGHDTMYWYKQDSKKFLKIMFSYNNKELIINETVPNRFSPKSPDKAHLNLHINSLELGDSAVYFCASSQERGGREAIYFGEGSWLTVV.

The chain has TRBV14 and TRBJ2-3, with D perhaps matching TRBD2 (6 bases). CDR1 and CDR2 (germline): SGHDN, FVKESK. The CDR3 is 14 amino acids. The V end lost 5 bases, the J end lost 5 bases, and 14 bases lay between the germline ends. The CDR3 region is CASSFVTEGDTQYF. The CDR3 nucleotides are TGTGCCAGCAGCTTCGTGACGGAGGGAGATACGCAGTATTTT. Together with reference TRBV14 and TRBJ2-3, the CDR3 gives the full variable domain: EAGVTQFPSHSVIEKGQTVTLRCDPISGHDNLYWYRRVMGKEIKFLLHFVKESKQDESGMPNNRFLAERTGGTYSTLKVQPAELEDSGVYFCASSFVTEGDTQYFGPGTRLTVL.

In its sample, this clonotype was seen many times. V and J are TRBV7-2 and TRBJ2-4; either TRBD1 or TRBD2 may supply D (5 bases each). This CDR3 is 16 amino acids long. Looked up from germline, CDR1 is SGHTA and CDR2 is FQGNSA. V shed 5 bases and J shed 9 bases, with 23 bases lying between them. CDR3 DNA sequence: TGTGCCAGCAGCCCGGGGACGGTTCGTCTTATGAGCATTCAGTACTTC. This sequence encodes CASSPGTVRLMSIQYF.

This clonotype has ten or more counts. The rearrangement uses TRBV7-2 and TRBJ1-2, with D possibly being TRBD1 (6 bases). Trimming cost V 5 bases and J 13 bases, with 20 bases left between them. Germline CDR1 reads SGHTA; CDR2 reads FQGNSA. The CDR3 contains 13 residues. The CDR3 protein is CASSHLLTGYTTF. As DNA, the CDR3 is TGTGCCAGCAGCCATCTTTTAACAGGGTATACCACCTTC.

This clonotype was detected many times. The chain employs TRBV12-3 or TRBV12-4 and TRBJ2-2, with D possibly matching TRBD2 (6 bases). The CDR3 is 13 residues long. Deletions cut 10 bases from V and 3 bases from J, with 12 bases between. This CDR3 is CATTGLDTGELFF. The CDR3 DNA follows: TGTGCCACAACGGGACTCGACACCGGGGAGCTGTTTTTT.

This clonotype showed up many times. The chain combines TRBV18 with TRBJ2-1, with 11 positions matching TRBD1. With 4 bases clipped from V and 7 bases from J, the junction kept 9 bases outside the gene matches. Germline V gives CDR1 KGHSH, CDR2 LQKENI. This CDR3 contains 16 residues. The CDR3 DNA reads TGTGCCAGCTCACAAACCGGACAGGGGGCGCGGAATGAGCAGTTCTTC. It codes for CASSQTGQGARNEQFF.

The V gene is TRBV7-9, the J gene TRBJ1-1, with D perhaps matching TRBD1 (5 bases). The CDR3 has 16 amino acids. The V end lost 3 bases, the J end lost 3 bases, and 17 bases lay between the germline ends. Per the germline V gene, CDR1 is SEHNR and CDR2 is FQNEAQ (reference sequence). The CDR3 DNA reads as TGTGCCAGCAGCTTTGGGGCCAGGGTTAGTGACACTGAAGCTTTCTTT. The encoded protein is CASSFGARVSDTEAFF. Variable domain in full (rest from reference TRBV7-9 and TRBJ1-1): DTGVSQNPRHKITKRGQNVTFRCDPISEHNRLYWYRQTLGQGPEFLTYFQNEAQLEKSRLLSDRFSAERPKGSFSTLEIQRTEQGDSAMYLCASSFGARVSDTEAFFGQGTRLTVV.

This clonotype was counted between two and nine times. The V gene is TRBV6-2 or TRBV6-3, the J gene TRBJ2-5; tentatively, D is TRBD2 (7 bases). V was shortened by 2 bases and J by 4 bases, with 17 bases between the two germline ends. The CDR3 totals 16 residues. CDR1 is MNHEY, CDR2 SVGEGT, per germline. Written as DNA, the CDR3 is TGTGCCAGCAGTTACGAAGGGGGAGGGCGTCGAGAGACCCAGTACTTC. Translation gives CASSYEGGGRRETQYF.

This clonotype was seen only a few times. The chain uses TRBV6-2 or TRBV6-3 and TRBJ2-7; D not resolved. This CDR3 contains 14 residues. The V end was cut by 5 bases, the J end by 4 bases, with 15 bases between. Germline CDR1 reads MNHEY; CDR2 reads SVGEGT. The CDR3 DNA sequence: TGTGCCAGCAGTACGACGACGGGCTTTTACGAGCAGTACTTC. It translates to CASSTTTGFYEQYF.

This clonotype was observed at least ten times. The chain recombines TRBV27 with TRBJ2-1; TRBD2 matches at 11 bases. Germline V gene lookup returns CDR1 MNHEY and CDR2 SMNVEV (reference sequence). The CDR3 sequence is 14 residues long. V dropped 7 bases and J dropped 6; count of bases not matched to a gene: 5. The CDR3 region is CASMGLAVTNEQFF. The CDR3 nucleotides read TGTGCCAGCATGGGACTAGCGGTAACCAATGAGCAGTTCTTC.

At least ten counts were recorded for this clonotype. J is TRBJ2-3 and V is TRBV7-6; 7 positions match TRBD1. The CDR3 totals 15 residues. After removal of 5 bases from V and 2 bases from J, the junction contained 7 bases not matched to a gene. Germline assignment: CDR1 SGHVS and CDR2 FNYEAQ. This CDR3 is CASSPTGADTDTQYF. The CDR3, as DNA: TGTGCCAGCAGCCCTACAGGGGCCGACACAGATACGCAGTATTTT.

This clonotype was observed many times. The chain joins TRBV7-8 to TRBJ2-6, with D perhaps being TRBD1 or TRBD2 (5 bases each). Germline-derived CDR1 and CDR2 are SGHVS and FQNEAQ. V lost 5 bases and J lost 0, with 20 bases in between. The CDR3 length is 19 residues. The CDR3, as DNA: TGTGCCAGCAGCCATCCTCGGGGCCCGATAAGCTCTGGGGCCAACGTCCTGACTTTC. Amino acids: CASSHPRGPISSGANVLTF.

In this sample, this clonotype turned up many times. The chain uses TRBV28 and TRBJ2-7; weak D call: TRBD1 (5 bases). Looked up from germline, CDR1 is MDHEN and CDR2 is SYDVKM. V lost 4 bases and J 5 bases, leaving 15 bases between the germline ends. This CDR3 region has 14 residues. CDR3 bases: TGTGCCAGCAGTTGGCAGGGCGTCTTCGACGAGCAGTACTTC. Residues: CASSWQGVFDEQYF. The full variable domain, in which reference TRBV28 and TRBJ2-7 provide the parts outside the CDR3, is DVKVTQSSRYLVKRTGEKVFLECVQDMDHENMFWYRQDPGLGLRLIYFSYDVKMKEKGDIPEGYSVSREKKERFSLILESASTNQTSMYLCASSWQGVFDEQYFGPGTRLTVT.